The rows below give T cell receptor beta chains drawn from one sample of a study of cytomegalovirus exposure and HLA in healthy donors. Clones were read by immunoSEQ multiplex PCR, and TCRdb kept only the in-frame ones, dropping some. The table lists some 150,000 clones, 80% of them singletons. The sequenced sample was PBMCs. The origin of the receptors is a young man in good health and CMV-seropositive. CDR3s include the opening cysteine and the closing phenylalanine or tryptophan.

TRBV4-1,TRBJ1-4,15,CASSQDRGRNEKLFF
TRBV4-1,TRBJ2-1,15,CASSQLAGGYNEQFF
TRBV4-3,TRBJ1-2,13,CASSQDREGGYTF
TRBV6-6,TRBJ1-3,16,CASSYSAGTGGNTIYF
TRBV11-2,TRBJ1-1,17,CASSLADRDPSRTEAFF
TRBV5-1,TRBJ2-5,15,CASSLAAGGPETQYF
TRBV7-9,TRBJ2-4,18,CSSSLGLAGPRAKNIQYF
TRBV19,TRBJ2-1,15,CASSPGQGSYNEQFF
TRBV6-5,TRBJ1-2,14,CASSYSTEHYGYTF
TRBV7-6,TRBJ1-5,15,CANNSFQAGGQPQHF
TRBV9,TRBJ2-6,18,CASSPELAVPSGANVLTF
TRBV2,TRBJ1-2,15,CASTQMDRGNYGYTF
TRBV4-2,TRBJ2-2,16,CASTIAGGENTGELFF
TRBV7-8,TRBJ1-4,14,CASSLAQLNEKLFF
TRBV6-4,TRBJ1-2,13,CASRGQGYGGYTF
TRBV19,TRBJ2-2,10,CASSAGILFF
TRBV29-1,TRBJ2-5,12,CSADTMQETQYF
TRBV25-1,TRBJ2-7,15,CASGGGQGALYEQYF
TRBV15,TRBJ2-5,17,CATSTGQQEVVQETQYF
TRBV27,TRBJ1-2,16,CASSRIETGSGYGYTF
TRBV29-1,TRBJ2-3,13,CSVVGRGLDTQYF
TRBV7-9,TRBJ1-6,18,CASSLAWGGSSYNSPLHF
TRBV7-2,TRBJ1-1,13,CASSWGRHTEAFF
TRBV6-7,TRBJ1-5,14,CASRSQGRNQPQHF
TRBV4-2,TRBJ2-7,15,CASSQERGGNYEQYF
TRBV5-1,TRBJ1-1,13,CASSLERTGHAFF
TRBV7-9,TRBJ1-5,15,CASSLDGAGGQPQHF
TRBV28,TRBJ1-5,13,CAGGFAANQPQHF
TRBV7-2,TRBJ2-7,16,CASSLAPGQKGYEQYF
TRBV19,TRBJ1-4,14,CASRNRAANEKLFF
TRBV6-5,TRBJ2-1,13,CASSWGRRGEQFF
TRBV5-1,TRBJ1-2,14,CASSLVEQGYGYTF
TRBV7-3,TRBJ2-7,13,CASSWTGGYEQYF
TRBV9,TRBJ2-1,15,CASSVAQGAYNEQLF
TRBV9,TRBJ1-1,15,CASSAGTGWSTEAFF
TRBV11-3,TRBJ1-1,12,CASSLETSEAFF
TRBV6-5,TRBJ1-2,13,CASKSSRGHGYTF
TRBV9,TRBJ1-2,16,CASSVGSGQGYYGYTF
TRBV7-2,TRBJ2-1,16,CASSLERGARGNEQFF
TRBV7-9,TRBJ2-3,13,CASSPLRADTQYF
TRBV18,TRBJ1-5,14,CASSPTGVGQPQHF
TRBV30,TRBJ2-2,14,CAWSVRAKSGELFF
TRBV10-2,TRBJ1-3,15,CASSADTFSGNTIYF
TRBV7-2,TRBJ2-3,15,CASSLGGTLTDTQYF
TRBV4-1,TRBJ2-7,15,CASSRGQGGTYEQYF
TRBV4-2,TRBJ1-2,13,CASSHQGRIGSTF
TRBV7-9,TRBJ2-7,14,CASSLTPDSYEQYF
TRBV4-3,TRBJ1-2,14,CASSQLKTGGGYTF
TRBV18,TRBJ1-1,17,CASSPTGTGGMNTEAFF
TRBV6-1,TRBJ2-7,15,CASRKGTGGGYEQYF
TRBV7-6,TRBJ1-4,14,CASSFYGEGEKLFF
TRBV4-1,TRBJ2-1,16,CASSQDARLGFNEQFF
TRBV6-6,TRBJ2-3,15,CASSLQGASTDTQYF
TRBV29-1,TRBJ2-2,14,CSVGEQGGTGELFF
TRBV15,TRBJ1-3,14,CATSDRVTGNTIYF
TRBV7-3,TRBJ2-3,17,CASSSGLAGGRIDTQYF